This T cell receptor beta chain was recovered during a study of T cell repertoires in cytomegalovirus infection (dated by TCRdb to about 2019). Broadly, across the study: Alongside well-studied HLA-B-restricted epitopes, the peptide stimulations were aimed at recently identified HLA-C-restricted CMV epitopes, whose presentation resists viral immunomodulation. Because public TCR beta signatures pointed to carriage of CMV infection together with the matching HLA type, the HLA type of each donor mattered for the analysis. Broad study findings and their caveats: In the ex vivo response, HLA-C-restricted CMV-specific TCR beta clonotypes were dominant, and in two of eight donors the single most frequent clonotype came from this HLA-C-restricted group. Carriers of CMV infection plus the relevant HLA type were discriminated by the cumulative frequency of public TCR beta family members in the study cohort and in an independent approximately 360-donor cohort.

The sequencer listed for this sample is Illumina HiSeq 1500. TCRdb reanalyzed the raw reads on its own, using fastp at Q25 for trimming and MiXCR for clone calling, and kept in-frame beta chains. A single entry per CDR3 protein holds the most common genes and DNA from its merged rows. The sample includes some 480,000 distinct CDR3 sequences, with roughly 34% observed a single time. 15% to 20% of the sample goes to the ten largest clones. This clonotype was picked up a small number of times. What antigen it recognizes has not been identified. No much larger clone exists at a distance of one base, and base qualities are not known. The V end gives up 5 bases and the J end 7 bases, leaving 13 bases in the junction not matched to a gene. The germline V gene sets CDR1 to SGHTA and CDR2 to FQGNSA. Counted from cysteine to phenylalanine, this CDR3 has 15 amino acids. The retained sequence is limited to the CDR3, 45 bases, with the frame set at the first base.

The sample's treatment or condition label is to be understood as: in vitro stimulation with specific CMV peptide epitopes to enrich CMV-specific T cells. Sequenced here: cultured PBMCs, sampled from culture after CMV antigen stimulation. The chain is made from TRBV7-2 and TRBJ2-7; 8 bases in the junction line up with TRBD1. This TCR was sampled from a human donor in good health (CMV status not recorded). Some clones in this sample may be carry-over from other donors' samples. The CDR3 region reads CASSTNRQGRWEQYF. The DNA sequence is given as TGTGCCAGCAGCACCAATCGACAGGGGCGATGGGAGCAGTACTTC.